Listed here are 20 T cell receptor beta chains from one sample, sequenced in a study of blood T cell repertoires in COVID-19. TCRdb keeps only in-frame clones here, not all; method: immunoSEQ multiplex PCR. The data hold a few hundred thousand clones, with 70% to 90% observed a single time. Sequenced material: PBMCs or T cells enriched from blood (not recorded which). The source of these receptors is a woman aged 40 to 50 with acute COVID-19.

The rearrangement uses TRBV7-3 and TRBJ1-1; 9 bases are shared with TRBD1. This CDR3 region has 16 residues. After removal of 1 base from V and 5 bases from J, the junction contained 8 bases not matched to a gene. CDR1 and CDR2 from the germline V gene are SGHTA and FQGTGA. CDR3 sequence reads: CASSLRGTGSRTEAFF. CDR3 coding DNA: TGTGCCAGCAGCTTAAGAGGGACAGGGAGTCGAACTGAAGCTTTCTTT.

The chain links TRBV6-5 to TRBJ1-2; 9 bases fit TRBD1. The CDR3 has 13 residues. Germline V CDR1 and CDR2: MNHEY, SVGAGI. Germline trimming cut 8 bases from V and 3 bases from J; bases unmatched to any gene: 4. CDR3 sequence reads: CASGDRADYGYTF. CDR3 nucleotide sequence: TGTGCCAGCGGGGACAGGGCGGACTATGGCTACACCTTC.

The rearrangement joins TRBV7-2 to TRBJ2-7, with 7 nucleotides matching TRBD1. Germline V CDR1 and CDR2: SGHTA, FQGNSA. V lost 1 base to trimming and J lost 4 bases; unmatched junction nucleotides: 7. The CDR3 contains 15 residues. DNA for the CDR3: TGTGCCAGCAGCTTAGTAAGACAGGGCGGGTACGAGCAGTACTTC. Translating gives CASSLVRQGGYEQYF.

The chain has TRBV28 and TRBJ2-1, with 13 bases lining up with TRBD2. CDR3 size: 13 residues. Germline trimming cut 6 bases from V and 7 bases from J; bases unmatched to any gene: 0. Germline CDR1 is MDHEN and CDR2 is SYDVKM. The CDR3 sequence: CASRTSGRNEQFF. The CDR3 DNA reads TGTGCCAGCAGGACTAGCGGGAGGAATGAGCAGTTCTTC.

J is TRBJ2-7 and V is TRBV7-9; perhaps TRBD2 as D (6 bases). The CDR3 extends over 17 amino acids. V was clipped by 1 base and J by 2 bases, with 18 bases between them. CDR1 is SEHNR and CDR2 is FQNEAQ in the germline V gene (reference sequence). CDR3 in amino acids: CASSLGIWGVRPYEQYF. In DNA form, the CDR3 reads TGTGCCAGCAGCTTAGGTATTTGGGGGGTGCGCCCCTACGAGCAGTACTTC.

This chain uses TRBV24-1 with TRBJ2-3, with D perhaps matching TRBD1 (5 bases). Looked up from germline, CDR1 is KGHDR and CDR2 is SFDVKD. V lost 7 bases and J 1 base, leaving 8 bases between the germline ends. The CDR3 spans 13 residues. This chain's CDR3 is CATRGQGTDTQYF. CDR3 coding DNA: TGTGCCACCAGGGGGCAAGGCACAGATACGCAGTATTTT.

This chain joins TRBV28 and TRBJ1-2; possible D gene TRBD1, 5 bases. Trimming took off 6 bases at V and 4 bases at J, with 18 bases between the two ends. This CDR3 contains 15 residues. In germline, CDR1 is MDHEN, CDR2 SYDVKM. The CDR3 coding sequence is TGTGCCAGCAGAGTTGGGACCTCGGAGGGCTATGGCTACACCTTC. Protein sequence: CASRVGTSEGYGYTF.

V gene TRBV5-1 combines with J gene TRBJ1-6, with TRBD1 matching 8 bases. CDR3 size: 15 residues. Germline V gives CDR1 SGHRS, CDR2 YFSETQ. The V and J ends lost 4 bases and 9 bases, in that order; junction bases with no gene match: 9. The CDR3 spells CASSQQQGEISPLHF. CDR3 nucleotides: TGCGCCAGCAGCCAGCAACAGGGGGAAATTTCACCCCTCCACTTT.

The chain joins TRBV24-1 to TRBJ2-7; 9 nucleotides agree with TRBD1. The CDR3 length is 15 residues. V trimming: 4 bases; J trimming: 5 bases; junction bases outside the gene matches: 8. Per germline, CDR1 KGHDR and CDR2 SFDVKD. The CDR3 here is CATSETGTGNNEQYF. DNA for the CDR3: TGTGCCACCAGTGAGACCGGGACAGGGAACAACGAGCAGTACTTC.

The chain is built from TRBV19 and TRBJ2-5; TRBD1 matches 7 bases. CDR3 size: 14 residues. V trimming: 0 bases; J trimming: 5 bases; junction bases outside the gene matches: 3. Germline V CDR1 and CDR2: LNHDA, SQIVND (reference sequence). The CDR3 here is CASSIDQQGETQYF. DNA of the CDR3: TGTGCCAGTAGTATAGACCAACAGGGGGAGACCCAGTACTTC.

The V call is TRBV4-3, the J call TRBJ2-1, with D perhaps matching TRBD1 (6 bases). This CDR3 comprises 15 residues. Germline V lookup: CDR1 LGHNA, CDR2 YSLEER. Deletions cut 0 bases from V and 6 bases from J, with 12 bases between. The CDR3 protein is CASSQDSGQPNEQFF. The CDR3 coding sequence is TGCGCCAGCAGCCAAGATTCAGGACAGCCCAATGAGCAGTTCTTC.

This chain connects TRBV3-1 (or the pseudogene TRBV3-2) to TRBJ2-1; TRBD1 aligns across 12 bases. CDR1 is LGHDT, CDR2 YNNKEL, per germline (reference sequence). The CDR3 sequence is 16 residues long. V was pared by 1 base and J by 7 bases, with 5 bases of the junction left unmatched. The CDR3 reads CASSQVGTGGYNEQFF. CDR3 nucleotides: TGTGCCAGCAGCCAAGTCGGGACAGGGGGCTATAATGAGCAGTTCTTC.

This clone has a single count. The chain joins TRBV7-9 to TRBJ2-1; 13 bases map to TRBD2. The ends lost 6 bases at V and 9 bases at J; junction bases unmatched: 8. CDR1 is SEHNR and CDR2 is FQNEAQ in the germline V gene (reference sequence). The CDR3 is 15 amino acids. The CDR3 DNA follows: TGTGCCAGCAGTTCCGGGACTAGCGGGATAAGTGAGCAGTTCTTC. Protein sequence: CASSSGTSGISEQFF.

This clone was seen only a few times. This chain links TRBV2 with TRBJ1-1, with TRBD1 as a possible D gene (6 bases). In germline, CDR1 is SNHLY, CDR2 FYNNEI. V lost 4 bases and J 5 bases, leaving 23 bases between the germline ends. The CDR3 loop spans 17 amino acids. The chain's CDR3 is CASSVGARGARGTEAFF. As DNA, the CDR3 is TGTGCCAGCAGTGTCGGGGCGCGGGGGGCGCGGGGTACTGAAGCTTTCTTT. Full variable domain (missing parts from reference TRBV2 and TRBJ1-1): EPEVTQTPSHQVTQMGQEVILRCVPISNHLYFYWYRQILGQKVEFLVSFYNNEISEKSEIFDDQFSVERPDGSNFTLKIRSTKLEDSAMYFCASSVGARGARGTEAFFGQGTRLTVV.

V and J are TRBV5-1 and TRBJ2-7; a possible D gene is TRBD1 (6 bases). V lost 5 bases and J 4 bases, leaving 19 bases between the germline ends. This CDR3 has 15 amino acids. Germline CDR1 SGHRS, CDR2 YFSETQ. The CDR3 sequence: CASRLRTERTYEQYF. In DNA, the CDR3 is TGCGCCAGCAGACTTCGGACAGAGAGAACGTACGAGCAGTACTTC.

The sample holds one count of this clone. The chain joins TRBV25-1 to TRBJ2-3; TRBD2 aligns across 8 bases. J lost 1 base, V lost 5 bases, and 2 bases had no gene match. Germline CDR1 MGHDK, CDR2 SYGVNS. The CDR3 length is 14 residues. As DNA, the CDR3 is TGTGCCAGCAGTAGCGGGAGCGGCACAGATACGCAGTATTTT. This sequence encodes CASSSGSGTDTQYF.

This clone was seen only once. The rearrangement uses TRBV28 and TRBJ2-1, with TRBD2 matching over 7 bases. Germline CDR1 reads MDHEN; CDR2 reads SYDVKM. J lost 1 base, V lost 5 bases, and 5 bases had no gene match. CDR3 size: 15 residues. The CDR3 here is CASSGGGFSYNEQFF. CDR3 nucleotide sequence: TGTGCCAGCAGTGGGGGGGGGTTTTCCTACAATGAGCAGTTCTTC.

The chain carries TRBV5-8 and TRBJ2-5; the match to TRBD2 covers 9 bases. The V gene's germline CDR1 is SGHTS and CDR2 YDEGEE. This CDR3 spans 15 amino acids. The ends lost 0 bases at V and 1 base at J; junction bases unmatched: 1. In DNA form, the CDR3 reads TGTGCCAGCAGCTTGGGGACTAGCGTCCAAGAGACCCAGTACTTC. Translating gives CASSLGTSVQETQYF.

This rearrangement joins TRBV19 to TRBJ2-3; D unresolved. Germline V gene sequence: CDR1 LNHDA, CDR2 SQIVND (reference sequence). The CDR3 extends over 13 amino acids. The germline V and J ends were trimmed by 5 bases and 2 bases, with 8 bases remaining between them. CDR3 sequence (DNA): TGTGCCAGTAGTGGAGCACACACAGATACGCAGTATTTT. This translates into CASSGAHTDTQYF.

The chain joins TRBV7-8 to TRBJ2-7; TRBD2 aligns across 10 bases. With V trimmed by 0 bases and J by 0 bases, 11 bases remained unmatched. This CDR3 is built from 19 residues. Germline V gene sequence: CDR1 SGHVS, CDR2 FQNEAQ. CDR3 in amino acids: CASSLASVASGGSSYEQYF. In nucleotides, the CDR3 is TGTGCCAGCAGCTTAGCGTCGGTGGCTAGCGGGGGTAGCTCCTACGAGCAGTACTTC.